This TCR beta chain was identified during a study of blood T cell repertoires in COVID-19. One Seattle source followed patients from active infection through their disease course. Generated by immunoSEQ multiplex PCR, the TCRdb table keeps only in-frame clones and is missing some. The repertoire holds about 150,000 clones, with around 83% as singletons. Germline V gene lookup returns CDR1 SGHVS and CDR2 FNYEAQ. This CDR3 has 14 amino acids. The V end was cut by 1 base, the J end by 4 bases, with 11 bases between. The material sequenced was peripheral blood. V is TRBV7-6 and J is TRBJ2-7; D not resolved. The receptor was isolated from a woman aged 55-70 years with COVID-19, enrolled during active disease. CDR3: CASSLGKAQYEQYF. The CDR3 DNA reads as TGTGCCAGCAGCTTAGGGAAAGCGCAGTACGAGCAGTACTTC.